This passage covers 31 T cell receptor beta chains from one sample sequenced in a study of response to subunit inactivated influenza vaccine. MiXCR, run by TCRdb on the RT-PCR reads, gives a single entry per CDR3 protein. The table includes 650,000 to 800,000 distinct CDR3 sequences, 18% detected once. Sequencing was performed on PBMCs from blood, taken about 5 days after vaccination. The receptors shown here come from a man aged 45-65 years who received an inactivated influenza vaccine.

A few counts support this clonotype. This chain links TRBV7-8 with TRBJ2-5; TRBD2 matches 9 bases. Germline CDR1 is SGHVS and CDR2 is FQNEAQ. The CDR3 has 14 residues. Trimming took 5 bases from V and 5 from J; bases not matched to a gene: 6. The chain's CDR3 is CASSTRTSVETQYF. CDR3 sequence (DNA): TGTGCCAGCAGCACAAGGACTAGCGTGGAGACCCAGTACTTC.

This clonotype was seen a handful of times. The rearrangement joins TRBV10-3 to TRBJ1-2; D gene ambiguous. The CDR3 is 15 amino acids. The V and J ends lost 9 bases and 4 bases respectively, with 21 bases between them. The germline CDR1 and CDR2 sequences are ENHRY and SYGVKD. The CDR3 is CAIRETGGSFYGYTF. The DNA for the CDR3 is TGTGCCATAAGGGAGACGGGAGGGAGCTTCTATGGCTACACCTTC.

The table lists this clonotype with a few counts. The V call is TRBV10-3, the J call TRBJ2-1, with TRBD2 as a possible D gene (5 bases). The V end was cut by 6 bases, the J end by 13 bases, with 22 bases between. Per germline, CDR1 ENHRY and CDR2 SYGVKD. This CDR3 contains 14 residues. Written as DNA, the CDR3 is TGTGCCATCAGGTACCGCGACGGGGTCCGCGAACAGTTCTTC. This translates into CAIRYRDGVREQFF.

The chain employs TRBV6-1 and TRBJ2-5; 7 bases match TRBD2. CDR1 and CDR2 (germline): MNHNS, SASEGT. The CDR3 length is 15 residues. J was trimmed by 5 bases and V by 7 bases; bases with no gene match: 13. In DNA, the CDR3 is TGTGCCAGCACTCCGGGACGAGCGGGGTGGGAGACCCAGTACTTC. Encoded protein: CASTPGRAGWETQYF.

The table lists this clonotype with a few counts. V and J are TRBV12-3 or TRBV12-4 and TRBJ1-4, with a possible D match to TRBD1 (5 bases). V lost 4 bases to trimming and J lost 7 bases, with 10 bases between them. This CDR3 contains 13 residues. The CDR3 loop is CASSWGRTEKLFF. The DNA of the CDR3 is TGTGCCAGCAGTTGGGGACGAACTGAAAAACTGTTTTTT.

This clonotype appeared a few times. The J gene is TRBJ2-7, the V gene TRBV20-1; either TRBD1 or TRBD2 may supply D (5 bases each). With 5 bases removed from V and 0 bases from J, the gap between germline ends came to 14 bases. Germline CDR1 is DFQATT and CDR2 is SNEGSKA (reference sequence). The CDR3 sequence is 14 residues long. CDR3 protein: CSAPRAGSSYEQYF. In nucleotides, the CDR3 is TGCAGTGCTCCACGGGCAGGGAGCTCCTACGAGCAGTACTTC.

J is TRBJ2-7 and V is TRBV20-1; D may be TRBD1 or TRBD2 (5 bases each). The germline V gene encodes CDR1 DFQATT and CDR2 SNEGSKA (reference sequence). V lost 3 bases and J lost 2, with 17 bases in between. The CDR3 length is 15 residues. As DNA, the CDR3 is TGCAGTGCTAGCACCCCGCTGGGGGTCACCTACGAGCAGTACTTC. The encoded protein is CSASTPLGVTYEQYF.

This clonotype was counted only a few times. V is TRBV5-1 and J is TRBJ2-1, with 10 bases matching TRBD2. Germline CDR1 SGHRS, CDR2 YFSETQ. V was clipped by 0 bases and J by 5 bases; unmatched bases: 8. This CDR3 spans 17 amino acids. CDR3 region: CASSLGLLAGRNNEQFF. The CDR3 nucleotides are TGCGCCAGCAGCTTGGGCCTACTAGCGGGAAGGAACAATGAGCAGTTCTTC.

This clonotype showed up just a few times. The chain recombines TRBV6-5 with TRBJ2-7; TRBD1 agrees at 11 bases. Trimming took 0 bases from V and 6 from J; bases not matched to a gene: 4. The CDR3 is 15 residues long. Germline loops: CDR1 MNHEY, CDR2 SVGAGI. CDR3 sequence reads: CASSYSWTGGLEQYF. In DNA, the CDR3 is TGTGCCAGCAGTTACTCGTGGACAGGGGGCCTCGAGCAGTACTTC.

In this sample, this clonotype turned up a few times. V gene TRBV9 combines with J gene TRBJ2-3; perhaps TRBD1 as D (6 bases). The V end lost 2 bases, the J end lost 4 bases, and 8 bases lay between the germline ends. Germline CDR1 SGDLS, CDR2 YYNGEE. The CDR3 is made up of 13 amino acids. CDR3 DNA: TGTGCCAGCAGCGTGTCAGGGGCAGATACGCAGTATTTT. Encoded protein: CASSVSGADTQYF.

This chain uses TRBV7-3 with TRBJ1-1; no clear D. Trimming pared 3 bases from V and 2 bases from J, leaving 7 bases between. CDR3 size: 13 residues. In germline, CDR1 is SGHTA, CDR2 FQGTGA. CDR3 in amino acids: CASSFHSNTEAFF. In DNA form, the CDR3 reads TGTGCCAGCAGCTTTCACAGTAACACTGAAGCTTTCTTT.

This clonotype was found many times. This chain links TRBV20-1 with TRBJ2-7; TRBD2 matches 8 bases. The CDR3 consists of 16 residues. Germline trimming cut 5 bases from V and 5 bases from J; bases unmatched to any gene: 17. Germline CDR1 and CDR2: DFQATT and SNEGSKA (reference sequence). This CDR3 reads CSAPPAQRGGIDEQYF. The CDR3 DNA reads as TGCAGTGCTCCCCCAGCCCAACGGGGGGGCATCGACGAGCAGTACTTC.

This clonotype was picked up many times. The chain couples TRBV12-3 or TRBV12-4 to TRBJ2-1; D unclear. Trimming stripped 1 base from V and 5 bases from J, with 18 bases between. CDR3 length equals 17 residues. CDR3 in amino acids: CASSLGLSANGDNEQFF. The CDR3 coding sequence is TGTGCCAGCAGTTTAGGACTCAGCGCTAATGGGGACAATGAGCAGTTCTTC.

J is TRBJ2-1 and V is TRBV12-3 or TRBV12-4; 7 bases agree with TRBD2. V shed 2 bases, J shed 2 bases, and the junction held 3 bases outside the gene matches. The CDR3 extends over 15 amino acids. The CDR3 is CASSLSGETYNEQFF. The DNA of the CDR3 is TGTGCCAGCAGTTTAAGCGGGGAAACCTACAATGAGCAGTTCTTC.

This clonotype has a count of ten or more. This rearrangement joins TRBV18 to TRBJ2-5; 7 bases are shared with TRBD1. The CDR3 is made up of 14 amino acids. The junction had 1 base not matched to a gene; V was cut back by 1 base and J by 2 bases. Germline loops: CDR1 KGHSH, CDR2 LQKENI. The CDR3 DNA follows: TGTGCCAGCTCACCACGGGACAGTCAAGAGACCCAGTACTTC. Residues: CASSPRDSQETQYF.

This clonotype was seen a handful of times. This chain uses TRBV28 with TRBJ2-2; 7 nucleotides align to TRBD2. Trimming cost V 2 bases and J 2 bases; bases outside gene matches: 8. The V gene's germline CDR1 is MDHEN and CDR2 SYDVKM. The CDR3 length is 17 residues. The CDR3 spells CASSLVYASGNTGELFF. The DNA for the CDR3 is TGTGCCAGCAGTTTAGTTTACGCTAGCGGAAACACCGGGGAGCTGTTTTTT.

The chain recombines TRBV20-1 with TRBJ1-1; D remains ambiguous. This CDR3 comprises 11 residues. Germline V gene sequence: CDR1 DFQATT, CDR2 SNEGSKA (reference sequence). CDR3 bases: TGCAGCCGGAAGCCGAACACTGAAGCTTTCTTT. Amino acid sequence: CSRKPNTEAFF.

This clonotype was observed many times. The rearrangement joins TRBV20-1 to TRBJ2-1; 13 nucleotides align to TRBD2. V shed 2 bases, J shed 2 bases, and the junction held 9 bases outside the gene matches. The CDR3 runs to 18 residues. The germline CDR1 and CDR2 sequences are DFQATT and SNEGSKA (reference sequence). The DNA for the CDR3 is TGCAGTGCTAGACCACCCATTACTAGCGGGGGGGCCTACAATGAGCAGTTCTTC. As protein: CSARPPITSGGAYNEQFF.

This chain joins TRBV4-3 and TRBJ2-2; 11 nucleotides agree with TRBD2. The length of the CDR3 is 18 residues. Trimming at V came to 4 bases and at J to 5 bases, leaving 12 bases not matched to a gene. The germline gives CDR1 LGHNA, CDR2 YSLEER. The CDR3 sequence: CASSRNIRLAGRTGELFF. DNA for the CDR3: TGCGCCAGCAGCCGAAACATTCGACTAGCGGGAAGAACCGGGGAGCTGTTTTTT.

There are many counts of this clonotype. The chain uses TRBV20-1 and TRBJ2-5; D gene uncertain. CDR3 length equals 12 residues. Germline V gives CDR1 DFQATT, CDR2 SNEGSKA (reference sequence). Here the CDR3 reads CRPTGSQETQYF. DNA for the CDR3: TGCCGCCCGACCGGTAGCCAAGAGACCCAGTACTTC.

This clonotype was counted only a few times. The V and J genes are TRBV12-3 or TRBV12-4 and TRBJ2-7, with D maybe TRBD1 (6 bases). This CDR3 has 14 residues. V was clipped by 7 bases and J by 2 bases, with 15 bases between them. CDR3 coding DNA: TGTGCCAGCACCTTGGACAGTACGACCTACGAGCAGTACTTC. Translated, it gives CASTLDSTTYEQYF.

This clonotype was seen a handful of times. This sequence joins TRBV11-2 and TRBJ2-7, with D tentatively TRBD1 or TRBD2 (5 bases each). Trimming shortened V by 5 bases and J by 4 bases, and 12 bases separated the two germline ends. There are 13 residues in the CDR3. Germline V gene data show CDR1 as SGHAT and CDR2 as FQNNGV. The CDR3 region has the DNA TGTGCCAGCAGCACCAGGGACGGTTACGAGCAGTACTTC. The encoded protein is CASSTRDGYEQYF.

This chain joins TRBV20-1 and TRBJ2-1; D assignment may be TRBD1 or TRBD2 (6 bases each). V shed 5 bases and J shed 13 bases, with 15 bases lying between them. CDR1 is DFQATT, CDR2 SNEGSKA, per germline (reference sequence). The CDR3 runs 11 residues. CDR3 DNA: TGCAGTGCTCCTCGGGGGCCCATCCAGTTCTTC. This translates into CSAPRGPIQFF.

A few counts support this clonotype. This chain joins TRBV5-1 and TRBJ2-7; D is perhaps TRBD1 or TRBD2 (5 bases each). From germline, CDR1 is SGHRS and CDR2 YFSETQ. The CDR3 loop spans 15 amino acids. Trimming removed 2 bases at V and 0 bases at J, with 12 bases between. The CDR3 DNA follows: TGCGCCAGCAGCTTTGGGACGATGAGCTCCTACGAGCAGTACTTC. Its translation: CASSFGTMSSYEQYF.

This clonotype has a handful of counts. This sequence joins TRBV29-1 and TRBJ2-1, with 10 bases that match TRBD1. The CDR3 runs 13 residues. With 6 bases clipped from V and 10 bases from J, the junction kept 9 bases outside the gene matches. CDR1 is SQVTM and CDR2 is ANQGSEA in the germline V gene. CDR3 DNA: TGCAGCGTCGCGATTGGACAGGGGGGCGAGCAGTTCTTC. Its protein product is CSVAIGQGGEQFF.

Many counts were recorded for this clonotype. CDR3 protein: CASSLRDSGTGELFF. The CDR3 bases are TGTGCCAGCAGTTTAAGGGATTCCGGCACCGGGGAGCTGTTTTTT. The chain joins TRBV27 to TRBJ2-2; D call uncertain. Germline lookup yields CDR1 MNHEY and CDR2 SMNVEV (reference sequence). This CDR3 comprises 15 residues. Trimming took off 2 bases at V and 4 bases at J, with 11 bases between the two ends.

This clonotype was observed a handful of times. The genes are TRBV5-4 and TRBJ2-7; 11 positions match TRBD2. Trimming took 4 bases from V and 5 from J; bases not matched to a gene: 14. The CDR3 is 17 amino acids. The germline gives CDR1 SGHNT, CDR2 YYREEE (reference sequence). CDR3 protein: CASSPPRLAGKLDEQYF. For the CDR3, the DNA is TGTGCCAGCAGCCCCCCCCGACTAGCGGGAAAGCTTGACGAGCAGTACTTC.

The chain joins TRBV29-1 to TRBJ2-4, with TRBD1 identical over 7 bases. This CDR3 region has 14 residues. Germline V gene data show CDR1 as SQVTM and CDR2 as ANQGSEA. V shed 6 bases and J 8 bases; nucleotides not matched to a gene: 13. The CDR3 spells CSVKGAAPGDIQYF. The CDR3 DNA reads TGCAGCGTCAAGGGGGCAGCCCCAGGGGACATTCAGTACTTC.

This clonotype was seen only a few times. The CDR3 loop reads CASSLGLQVGSPLHF. CDR3 sequence (DNA): TGTGCCAGCAGTTTGGGTTTACAAGTGGGCTCACCCCTCCACTTT. The chain combines TRBV27 with TRBJ1-6; no clear D gene. Trimming shortened V by 3 bases and J by 10 bases, and 16 bases separated the two germline ends. CDR1 and CDR2 from the germline V gene are MNHEY and SMNVEV (reference sequence). This CDR3 has 15 amino acids.

V gene TRBV12-3 or TRBV12-4 combines with J gene TRBJ2-7; 8 positions agree with TRBD1. V lost 5 bases to trimming and J lost 0 bases; unmatched junction nucleotides: 21. The CDR3 spans 20 residues. CDR3 bases: TGTGCCAGCAGTCCACTACGGACAGGGTTATTGAAAGGCCACTCCTACGAGCAGTACTTC. Translating gives CASSPLRTGLLKGHSYEQYF.

This sequence joins TRBV7-6 and TRBJ1-3; no reliable D call. The V and J ends lost 2 bases and 1 base respectively, with 12 bases between them. The germline CDR1 and CDR2 sequences are SGHVS and FNYEAQ. The CDR3 length is 16 residues. Here the CDR3 reads CASSLQGPGSGNTIYF. The CDR3, as DNA: TGTGCCAGCAGCTTACAAGGACCGGGGTCTGGAAACACCATATATTTT.